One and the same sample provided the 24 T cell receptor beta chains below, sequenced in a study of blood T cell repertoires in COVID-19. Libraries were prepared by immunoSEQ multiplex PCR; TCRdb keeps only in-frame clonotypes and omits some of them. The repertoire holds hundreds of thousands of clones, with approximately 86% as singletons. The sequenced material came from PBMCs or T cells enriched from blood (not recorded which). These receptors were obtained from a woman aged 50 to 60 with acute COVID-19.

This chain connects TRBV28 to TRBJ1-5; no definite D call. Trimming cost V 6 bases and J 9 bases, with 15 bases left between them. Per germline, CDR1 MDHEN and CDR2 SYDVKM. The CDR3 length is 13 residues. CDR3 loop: CASSRGRLRPQHF. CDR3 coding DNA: TGTGCCAGCAGCCGCGGTAGGCTTAGGCCCCAGCATTTT.

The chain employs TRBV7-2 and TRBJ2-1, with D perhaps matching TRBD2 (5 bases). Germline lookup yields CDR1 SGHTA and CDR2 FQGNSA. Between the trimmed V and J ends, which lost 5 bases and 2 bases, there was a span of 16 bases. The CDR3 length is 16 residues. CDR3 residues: CASSPRWRATYNEQFF. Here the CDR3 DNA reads TGTGCCAGCAGCCCCCGCTGGCGGGCCACCTACAATGAGCAGTTCTTC.

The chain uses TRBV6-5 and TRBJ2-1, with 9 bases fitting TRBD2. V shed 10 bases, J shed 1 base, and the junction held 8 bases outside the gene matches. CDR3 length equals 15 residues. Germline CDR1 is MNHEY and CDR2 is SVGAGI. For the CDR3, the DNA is TGTGCCATCAAAAAGACTAGCGGTTCCTACAATGAGCAGTTCTTC. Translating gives CAIKKTSGSYNEQFF.

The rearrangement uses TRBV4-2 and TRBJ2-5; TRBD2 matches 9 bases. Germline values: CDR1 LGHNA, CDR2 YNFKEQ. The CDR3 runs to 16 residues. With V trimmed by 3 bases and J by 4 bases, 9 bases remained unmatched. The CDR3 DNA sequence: TGTGCCAGCAGCCAGTTTAGCGGGAGAGGGGGAGAGACCCAGTACTTC. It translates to CASSQFSGRGGETQYF.

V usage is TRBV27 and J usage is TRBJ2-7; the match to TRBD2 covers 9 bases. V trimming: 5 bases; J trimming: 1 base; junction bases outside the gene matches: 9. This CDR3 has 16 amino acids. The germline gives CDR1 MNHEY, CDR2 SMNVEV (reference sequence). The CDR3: CASSAATSGGSYEQYF. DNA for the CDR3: TGTGCCAGCAGTGCCGCGACTAGCGGAGGATCCTACGAGCAGTACTTC.

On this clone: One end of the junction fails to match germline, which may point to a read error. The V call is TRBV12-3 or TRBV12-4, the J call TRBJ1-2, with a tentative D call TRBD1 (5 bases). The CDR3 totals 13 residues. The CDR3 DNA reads TGTGCCATCAGTCCCTACAGGAGAGATGGCTACACCTTC. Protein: CAISPYRRDGYTF.

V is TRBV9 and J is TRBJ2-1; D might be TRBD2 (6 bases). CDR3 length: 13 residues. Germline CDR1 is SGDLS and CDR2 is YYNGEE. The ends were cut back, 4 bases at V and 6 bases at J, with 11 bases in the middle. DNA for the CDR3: TGTGCCAGCAGCCCCACCGGGAGCAATGAGCAGTTCTTC. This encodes CASSPTGSNEQFF. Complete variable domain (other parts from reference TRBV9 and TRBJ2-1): DSGVTQTPKHLITATGQRVTLRCSPRSGDLSVYWYQQSLDQGLQFLIQYYNGEERAKGNILERFSAQQFPDLHSELNLSSLELGDSALYFCASSPTGSNEQFFGPGTRLTVL.

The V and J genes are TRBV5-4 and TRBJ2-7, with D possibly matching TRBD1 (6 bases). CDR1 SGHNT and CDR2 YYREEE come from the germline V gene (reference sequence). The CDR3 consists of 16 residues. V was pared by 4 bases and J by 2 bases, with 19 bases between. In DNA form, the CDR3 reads TGTGCCAGCAGCGCCCATGGTGGGACAATAACCTACGAGCAGTACTTC. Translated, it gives CASSAHGGTITYEQYF. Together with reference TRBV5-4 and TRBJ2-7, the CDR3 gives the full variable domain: ETGVTQSPTHLIKTRGQQVTLRCSSQSGHNTVSWYQQALGQGPQFIFQYYREEENGRGNFPPRFSGLQFPNYSSELNVNALELDDSALYLCASSAHGGTITYEQYFGPGTRLTVT.

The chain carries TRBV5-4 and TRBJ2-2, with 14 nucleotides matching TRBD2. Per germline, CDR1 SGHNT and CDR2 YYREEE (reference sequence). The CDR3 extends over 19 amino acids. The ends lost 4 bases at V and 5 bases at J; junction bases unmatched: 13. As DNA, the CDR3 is TGTGCCAGCAGCCTAAACCGAGGGACTAGCGGGAGTCGGACCGGGGAGCTGTTTTTT. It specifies CASSLNRGTSGSRTGELFF.

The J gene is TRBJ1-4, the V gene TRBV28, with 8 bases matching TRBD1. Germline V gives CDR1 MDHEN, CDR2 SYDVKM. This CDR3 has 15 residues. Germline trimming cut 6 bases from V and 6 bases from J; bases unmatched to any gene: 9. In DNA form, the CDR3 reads TGTGCCAGCAGCCGCCCCGGACAGGGTGATGAAAAACTGTTTTTT. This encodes CASSRPGQGDEKLFF.

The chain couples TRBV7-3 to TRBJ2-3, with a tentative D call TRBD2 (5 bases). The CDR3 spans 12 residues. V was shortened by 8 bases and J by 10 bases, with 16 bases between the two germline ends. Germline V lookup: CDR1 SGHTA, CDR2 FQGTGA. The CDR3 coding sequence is TGTGCCAGCGCAGGACCCGGAGGAGCGCAGTATTTT. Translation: CASAGPGGAQYF. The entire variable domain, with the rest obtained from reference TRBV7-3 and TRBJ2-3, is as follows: GAGVSQTPSNKVTEKGKYVELRCDPISGHTALYWYRQSLGQGPEFLIYFQGTGAADDSGLPNDRFFAVRPEGSVSTLKIQRTERGDSAVYLCASAGPGGAQYFGPGTRLTVL.

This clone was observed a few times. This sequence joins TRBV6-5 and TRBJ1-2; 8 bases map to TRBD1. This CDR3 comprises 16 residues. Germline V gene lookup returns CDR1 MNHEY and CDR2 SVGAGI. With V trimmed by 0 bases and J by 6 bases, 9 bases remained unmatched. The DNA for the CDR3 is TGTGCCAGCAGTTACTCAATTCAGGGGGCGGTTGATGGCTACACCTTC. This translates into CASSYSIQGAVDGYTF.

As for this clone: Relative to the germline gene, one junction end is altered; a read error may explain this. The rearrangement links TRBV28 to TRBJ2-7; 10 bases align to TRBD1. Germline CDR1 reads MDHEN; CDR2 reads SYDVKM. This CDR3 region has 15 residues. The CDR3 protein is CASNLPGQGTYEQYF. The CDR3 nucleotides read TGTGCCAGCAATTTACCGGGACAGGGGACCTACGAGCAGTACTTC.

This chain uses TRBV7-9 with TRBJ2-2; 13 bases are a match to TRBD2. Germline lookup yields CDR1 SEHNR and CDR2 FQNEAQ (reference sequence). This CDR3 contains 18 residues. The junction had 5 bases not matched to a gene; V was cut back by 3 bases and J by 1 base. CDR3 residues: CASSLGLAGLLNTGELFF. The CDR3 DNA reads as TGTGCCAGCAGCTTGGGACTAGCGGGACTACTGAACACCGGGGAGCTGTTTTTT. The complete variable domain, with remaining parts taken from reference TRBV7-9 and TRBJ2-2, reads DTGVSQNPRHKITKRGQNVTFRCDPISEHNRLYWYRQTLGQGPEFLTYFQNEAQLEKSRLLSDRFSAERPKGSFSTLEIQRTEQGDSAMYLCASSLGLAGLLNTGELFFGEGSRLTVL.

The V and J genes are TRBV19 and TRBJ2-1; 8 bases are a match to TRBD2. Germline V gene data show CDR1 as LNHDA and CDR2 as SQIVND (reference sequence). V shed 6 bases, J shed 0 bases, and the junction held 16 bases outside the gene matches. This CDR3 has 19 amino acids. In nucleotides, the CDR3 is TGTGCCAGTAGCACGCCCCGGGGGGGCAAGCCTTGCTCCTACAATGAGCAGTTCTTC. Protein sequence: CASSTPRGGKPCSYNEQFF. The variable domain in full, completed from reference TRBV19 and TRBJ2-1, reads DGGITQSPKYLFRKEGQNVTLSCEQNLNHDAMYWYRQDPGQGLRLIYYSQIVNDFQKGDIAEGYSVSREKKESFPLTVTSAQKNPTAFYLCASSTPRGGKPCSYNEQFFGPGTRLTVL.

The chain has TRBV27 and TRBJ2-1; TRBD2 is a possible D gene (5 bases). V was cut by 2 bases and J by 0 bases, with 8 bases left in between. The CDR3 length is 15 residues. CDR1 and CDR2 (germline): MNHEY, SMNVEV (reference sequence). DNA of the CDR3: TGTGCCAGCAGTTTAACCAGCGGCTCCTACAATGAGCAGTTCTTC. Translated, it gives CASSLTSGSYNEQFF.

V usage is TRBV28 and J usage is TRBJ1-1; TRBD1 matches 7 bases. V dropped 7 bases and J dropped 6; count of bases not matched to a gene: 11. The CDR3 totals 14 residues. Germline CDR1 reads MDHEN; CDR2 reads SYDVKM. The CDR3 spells CASITGTAYPEAFF. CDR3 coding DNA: TGTGCCAGCATTACCGGGACAGCTTATCCTGAAGCTTTCTTT.

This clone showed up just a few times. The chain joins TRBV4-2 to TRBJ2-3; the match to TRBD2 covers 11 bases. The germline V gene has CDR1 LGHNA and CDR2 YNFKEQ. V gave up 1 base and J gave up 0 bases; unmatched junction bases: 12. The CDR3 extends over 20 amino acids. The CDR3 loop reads CASSQGAGTSGLPSTDTQYF. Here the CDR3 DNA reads TGTGCCAGCAGCCAAGGGGCAGGGACTAGCGGATTACCTAGCACAGATACGCAGTATTTT.

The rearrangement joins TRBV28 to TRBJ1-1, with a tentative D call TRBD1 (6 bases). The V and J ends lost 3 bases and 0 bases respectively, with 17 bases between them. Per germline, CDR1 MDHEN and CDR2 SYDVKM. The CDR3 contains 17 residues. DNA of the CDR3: TGTGCCAGCAGTTTCTACACAGGACAGTATCTGAACACTGAAGCTTTCTTT. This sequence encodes CASSFYTGQYLNTEAFF.

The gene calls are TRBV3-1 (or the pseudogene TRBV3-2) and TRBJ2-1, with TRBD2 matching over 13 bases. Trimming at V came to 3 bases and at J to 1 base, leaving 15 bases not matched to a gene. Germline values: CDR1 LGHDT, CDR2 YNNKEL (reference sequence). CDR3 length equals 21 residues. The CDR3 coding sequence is TGTGCCAGCAGCCAGAACCTCCCGGGACTAGCGGGACCCACTTCCTACAATGAGCAGTTCTTC. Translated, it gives CASSQNLPGLAGPTSYNEQFF.

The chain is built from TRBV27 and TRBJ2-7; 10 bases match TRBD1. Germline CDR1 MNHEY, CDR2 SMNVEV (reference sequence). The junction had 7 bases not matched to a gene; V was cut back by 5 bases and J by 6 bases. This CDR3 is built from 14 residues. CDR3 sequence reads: CASSRQGALPEQYF. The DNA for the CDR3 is TGTGCCAGCAGTCGACAGGGGGCGCTTCCCGAGCAGTACTTC.

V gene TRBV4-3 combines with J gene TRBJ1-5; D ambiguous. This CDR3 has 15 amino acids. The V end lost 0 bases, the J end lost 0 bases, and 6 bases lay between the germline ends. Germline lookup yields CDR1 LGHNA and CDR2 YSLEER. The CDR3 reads CASSQDPYSNQPQHF. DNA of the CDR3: TGCGCCAGCAGCCAAGATCCGTATAGCAATCAGCCCCAGCATTTT.

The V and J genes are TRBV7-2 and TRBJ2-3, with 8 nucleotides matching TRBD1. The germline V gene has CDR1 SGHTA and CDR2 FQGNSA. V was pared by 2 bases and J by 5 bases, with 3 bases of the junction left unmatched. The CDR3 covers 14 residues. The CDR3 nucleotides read TGTGCCAGCAGCTTATGGACAGGGAGAGATACGCAGTATTTT. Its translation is CASSLWTGRDTQYF.

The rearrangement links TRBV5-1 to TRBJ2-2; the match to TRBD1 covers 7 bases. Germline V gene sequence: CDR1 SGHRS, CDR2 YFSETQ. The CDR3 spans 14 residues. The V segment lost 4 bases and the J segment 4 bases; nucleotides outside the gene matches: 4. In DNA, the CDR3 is TGCGCCAGCAGCACGGGACAGACCACCGGGGAGCTGTTTTTT. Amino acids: CASSTGQTTGELFF.